This entry lists 24 T cell receptor beta chains sequenced from one sample in a study of OX40 agonist ivuxolimab in advanced cancers. Sequencing was performed with immunoSEQ multiplex PCR; in TCRdb, only in-frame clones are kept and a portion is missing. The repertoire has about 49,000 clones, 70% to 85% of them found once; the top ten carry around 13%. The source material was CD4+ or CD8+ T cells sorted from blood, sampled in a trial of the OX40 agonist ivuxolimab. The receptors come from an adult with an advanced solid tumor such as melanoma, head and neck, liver or kidney cancer.

The chain employs TRBV18 and TRBJ1-2; possible D gene TRBD1, 5 bases. Germline lookup yields CDR1 KGHSH and CDR2 LQKENI. The CDR3 is 15 residues long. Trimming shortened V by 1 base and J by 7 bases, and 16 bases separated the two germline ends. The CDR3 loop is CASSPQGGTKGGYTF. In nucleotides, the CDR3 is TGTGCCAGCTCACCACAAGGAGGGACTAAGGGTGGCTACACCTTC.

J is TRBJ2-3 and V is TRBV27; weak D call: TRBD1 (6 bases). V dropped 5 bases and J dropped 9 bases, with 15 bases sitting between them. CDR3 length equals 13 residues. Germline V CDR1 and CDR2: MNHEY, SMNVEV (reference sequence). The CDR3 DNA reads TGTGCCAGCAGTCTCCGGGACACACGGACGCAGTATTTT. Translated: CASSLRDTRTQYF.

This clone was picked up one time. V and J are TRBV6-5 and TRBJ1-4; tentative D call: TRBD1 (6 bases). Between the trimmed V and J ends, which lost 5 bases and 5 bases, there was a span of 12 bases. There are 14 residues in the CDR3. CDR1 is MNHEY, CDR2 SVGAGI, per germline. The CDR3 loop is CASSEGQGNEKLFF. CDR3 nucleotides: TGTGCCAGCAGTGAAGGTCAGGGGAATGAAAAACTGTTTTTT.

This clone was counted once. The V gene is TRBV27, the J gene TRBJ1-2; no reliable D call. V was trimmed by 0 bases and J by 5 bases, leaving 7 bases between them. The germline V gene encodes CDR1 MNHEY and CDR2 SMNVEV (reference sequence). This CDR3 is built from 13 residues. CDR3: CASSLSSLYGYTF. The CDR3 DNA is TGTGCCAGCAGTTTATCGTCACTTTATGGCTACACCTTC.

The CDR3 is CASSLVGGETEAFF. CDR3 DNA sequence: TGTGCCAGCAGCTTAGTAGGGGGGGAAACTGAAGCTTTCTTT. The chain uses TRBV7-2 and TRBJ1-1, with D maybe TRBD1 (6 bases). The CDR3 totals 14 residues. The V gene's germline CDR1 is SGHTA and CDR2 FQGNSA. Trimming stripped 1 base from V and 5 bases from J, with 11 bases between.

The V gene is TRBV5-1, the J gene TRBJ2-3; the D is unclear. The CDR3 extends over 16 amino acids. Germline V gene sequence: CDR1 SGHRS, CDR2 YFSETQ. The V end lost 0 bases, the J end lost 0 bases, and 11 bases lay between the germline ends. CDR3 sequence: CASSLAVVPSTDTQYF. CDR3 DNA sequence: TGCGCCAGCAGCTTGGCCGTAGTTCCTAGCACAGATACGCAGTATTTT.

This chain uses TRBV11-1 with TRBJ2-3, with D possibly TRBD1 on 5 matching bases. Germline CDR1 is SGHAT and CDR2 is FQDESV (reference sequence). This CDR3 spans 12 amino acids. The V gene lost 4 bases and the J gene lost 5 bases, with 7 bases spanning the gap. CDR3 protein: CASSSDRDTQYF. In DNA, the CDR3 is TGTGCCAGCAGCTCAGACAGAGATACGCAGTATTTT.

V and J are TRBV27 and TRBJ1-5; tentatively, D is TRBD1 (5 bases). V shed 3 bases and J shed 3 bases, with 21 bases lying between them. The V gene's germline CDR1 is MNHEY and CDR2 SMNVEV (reference sequence). CDR3 length: 18 residues. The CDR3 DNA is TGTGCCAGCAGTTTTGGGCTAGGGCCAGGGACCTACAATCAGCCCCAGCATTTT. It is translated as CASSFGLGPGTYNQPQHF.

This rearrangement joins TRBV28 to TRBJ1-2, with D possibly being TRBD1 (5 bases). This CDR3 comprises 14 residues. The V gene lost 5 bases and the J gene lost 8 bases, with 18 bases spanning the gap. Germline CDR1 MDHEN, CDR2 SYDVKM. DNA for the CDR3: TGTGCCAGCAGTCAGATGGGGCGGGTTCGGGGCTACACCTTC. Protein sequence: CASSQMGRVRGYTF.

This chain links TRBV9 with TRBJ2-2; the match to TRBD1 covers 9 bases. CDR1 is SGDLS, CDR2 YYNGEE, per germline. V lost 0 bases and J lost 0; bases outside the gene matches: 3. This CDR3 has 17 amino acids. The CDR3 DNA reads as TGTGCCAGCAGCGTAGAGGGGACAGGGCCGAACACCGGGGAGCTGTTTTTT. This gives the protein CASSVEGTGPNTGELFF.

This chain joins TRBV5-1 and TRBJ2-3; 8 nucleotides align to TRBD2. Trimming took 3 bases from V and 0 from J; bases not matched to a gene: 6. Germline V gives CDR1 SGHRS, CDR2 YFSETQ. The CDR3 is made up of 16 amino acids. The CDR3 is CASSYYSGASTDTQYF. The CDR3 nucleotides are TGCGCCAGCAGCTACTATAGCGGGGCTAGCACAGATACGCAGTATTTT.

The table lists this clone with a count of one. V gene TRBV7-2 combines with J gene TRBJ2-1; 10 bases are a match to TRBD1. The length of the CDR3 is 17 residues. The germline V gene encodes CDR1 SGHTA and CDR2 FQGNSA. V shed 5 bases and J 6 bases; nucleotides not matched to a gene: 13. As DNA, the CDR3 is TGTGCCAGCAGCATCGCTCTCCGGGACAGGGGTAGCAATGAGCAGTTCTTC. Its protein is CASSIALRDRGSNEQFF.

The rearrangement links TRBV9 to TRBJ2-7, with 9 bases fitting TRBD1. V lost 0 bases and J lost 6; bases outside the gene matches: 7. The length of the CDR3 is 15 residues. From germline, CDR1 is SGDLS and CDR2 YYNGEE. This CDR3 reads CASSVDGQGLSEQYF. As DNA, the CDR3 is TGTGCCAGCAGCGTAGACGGACAGGGGTTAAGCGAGCAGTACTTC.

The rearrangement joins TRBV28 to TRBJ1-1; D is unclear. The V end lost 3 bases, the J end lost 3 bases, and 14 bases lay between the germline ends. CDR1 and CDR2 from the germline V gene are MDHEN and SYDVKM. The CDR3 spans 15 residues. The CDR3 nucleotides read TGTGCCAGCAGTTTCATGGCCGGGTCTGACACTGAAGCTTTCTTT. Translation gives CASSFMAGSDTEAFF.

The V gene is TRBV5-1, the J gene TRBJ1-3, with D unresolved. Per germline, CDR1 SGHRS and CDR2 YFSETQ. The germline V and J ends were trimmed by 0 bases and 7 bases, with 11 bases remaining between them. The CDR3 is 14 amino acids. The CDR3 loop is CASSLGRAENTIYF. CDR3 DNA sequence: TGCGCCAGCAGCTTGGGCCGCGCCGAGAACACCATATATTTT.

The V and J genes are TRBV28 and TRBJ1-5; no reliable D call. V was pared by 6 bases and J by 2 bases, with 11 bases between. The CDR3 is 14 amino acids. Germline V gene lookup returns CDR1 MDHEN and CDR2 SYDVKM. The CDR3 DNA sequence: TGTGCCAGCAGCGGGTTCACTGGCAATCAGCCCCAGCATTTT. It encodes CASSGFTGNQPQHF.

The V call is TRBV19, the J call TRBJ1-5; D gene ambiguous. In germline, CDR1 is LNHDA, CDR2 SQIVND (reference sequence). This CDR3 spans 18 amino acids. Trimming stripped 1 base from V and 0 bases from J, with 16 bases between. The CDR3 spells CASSIVLPGPYSNQPQHF. CDR3 in DNA: TGTGCCAGTAGTATAGTCCTCCCGGGCCCTTATAGCAATCAGCCCCAGCATTTT.

V usage is TRBV21-1 and J usage is TRBJ2-7; TRBD1 was called by the table and not checked on the DNA. TRBV21-1 has pseudogene status. The CDR3 has 14 residues. The DNA of the CDR3 is TGTGCCAGCCACCTAAGCCCAGGGCGGTCCGAGCAGTACTTC. Translation: CASHLSPGRSEQYF.

The chain's CDR3 is CASSVWKLESDTQYF. The CDR3 DNA follows: TGTGCCAGCAGCGTTTGGAAATTGGAGTCAGATACGCAGTATTTT. The chain has TRBV2 and TRBJ2-3; D is unclear. Trimming stripped 6 bases from V and 4 bases from J, with 17 bases between. CDR1 is SNHLY, CDR2 FYNNEI, per germline. The CDR3 runs 15 residues.

This chain connects TRBV6-1 to TRBJ2-2, with D unresolved. Germline V lookup: CDR1 MNHNS, CDR2 SASEGT. The CDR3 runs 14 residues. Trimming removed 10 bases at V and 6 bases at J, with 18 bases between. This CDR3 is CATWWGRIAGELFF. CDR3 bases: TGTGCCACCTGGTGGGGTAGGATCGCCGGGGAGCTGTTTTTT.

V usage is TRBV7-2 and J usage is TRBJ1-2; no clear D gene. V was shortened by 1 base and J by 2 bases, with 11 bases between the two germline ends. The germline V gene encodes CDR1 SGHTA and CDR2 FQGNSA. The CDR3 length is 15 residues. The CDR3 spells CASSLGVRANYGYTF. The CDR3 region has the DNA TGTGCCAGCAGCTTAGGTGTGAGGGCGAACTATGGCTACACCTTC.

The CDR3: CASSPVAGPMNTEAFF. CDR3 nucleotide sequence: TGTGCCAGCTCACCTGTCGCAGGGCCCATGAACACTGAAGCTTTCTTT. The rearrangement joins TRBV18 to TRBJ1-1, with D perhaps TRBD1 (5 bases). The CDR3 covers 16 residues. The germline V gene encodes CDR1 KGHSH and CDR2 LQKENI. V was clipped by 3 bases and J by 0 bases, with 14 bases between them.

In nucleotides, the CDR3 is TGCAGCGCCATGGGACTCAGAAGGGACATTCAGTACTTC. Amino acid sequence: CSAMGLRRDIQYF. The chain carries TRBV29-1 and TRBJ2-4, with a tentative D call TRBD2 (6 bases). The CDR3 loop spans 13 amino acids. CDR1 is SQVTM and CDR2 is ANQGSEA in the germline V gene. V was clipped by 7 bases and J by 8 bases, with 18 bases between them.

This rearrangement joins TRBV5-1 to TRBJ2-2; 9 bases are a match to TRBD1. The CDR3 runs to 16 residues. Germline lookup yields CDR1 SGHRS and CDR2 YFSETQ. The J segment lost 3 bases and the V segment lost 4 bases, leaving 7 bases of the junction unmatched. In DNA, the CDR3 is TGCGCCAGCAGCGTGGGACAGGGAGTGGACACCGGGGAGCTGTTTTTT. Its protein product is CASSVGQGVDTGELFF.